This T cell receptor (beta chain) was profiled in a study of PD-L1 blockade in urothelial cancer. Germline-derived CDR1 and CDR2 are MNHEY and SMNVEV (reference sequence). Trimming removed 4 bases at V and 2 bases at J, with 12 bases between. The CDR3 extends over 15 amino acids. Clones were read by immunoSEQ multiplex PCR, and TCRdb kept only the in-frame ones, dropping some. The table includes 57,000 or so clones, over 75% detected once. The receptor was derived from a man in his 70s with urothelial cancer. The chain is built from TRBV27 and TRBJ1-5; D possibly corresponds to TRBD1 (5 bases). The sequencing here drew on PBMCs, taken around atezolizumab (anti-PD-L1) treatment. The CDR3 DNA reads TGTGCCAGCAGTTCTAGGGGTCGGGGCAATCAGCCCCAGCATTTT. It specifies CASSSRGRGNQPQHF.